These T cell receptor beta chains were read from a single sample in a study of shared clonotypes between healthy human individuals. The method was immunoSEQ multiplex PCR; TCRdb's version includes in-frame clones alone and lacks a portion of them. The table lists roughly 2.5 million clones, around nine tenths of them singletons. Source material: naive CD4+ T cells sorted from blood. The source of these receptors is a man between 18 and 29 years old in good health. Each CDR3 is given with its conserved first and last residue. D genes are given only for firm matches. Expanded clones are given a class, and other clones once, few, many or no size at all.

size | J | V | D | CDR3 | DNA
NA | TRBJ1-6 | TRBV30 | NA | CAWSVGRGNSPLHF | TGTGCCTGGAGTGTCGGGCGAGGGAATTCACCCCTCCACTTT
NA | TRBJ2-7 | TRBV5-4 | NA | CASSPRDSEEQYF | TGTGCCAGCAGCCCCCGGGACTCCGAGGAGCAGTACTTC
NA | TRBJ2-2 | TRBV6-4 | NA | CASRRTNTGELFF | TGTGCCAGCAGGAGAACGAACACCGGGGAGCTGTTTTTT
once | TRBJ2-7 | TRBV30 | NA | CAWSAGAGYGQYF | TGTGCCTGGAGTGCGGGGGCGGGGTACGGGCAGTACTTC
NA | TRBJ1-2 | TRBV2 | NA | CASSSGLGGYTF | TGTGCCAGCAGCTCGGGTTTGGGTGGCTACACCTTC
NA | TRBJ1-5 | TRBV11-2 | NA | CASSPGYSNQPQHF | TGTGCCAGCAGTCCGGGATATAGCAATCAGCCCCAGCATTTT
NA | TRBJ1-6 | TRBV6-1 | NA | CASSGRRDSYNSPLHF | TGTGCCAGCAGTGGGAGACGCGACTCCTATAATTCACCCCTCCACTTT
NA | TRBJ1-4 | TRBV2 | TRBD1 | CASSTGTGGVSLFF | TGTGCCAGCAGTACCGGGACAGGGGGCGTAAGCCTGTTTTTT
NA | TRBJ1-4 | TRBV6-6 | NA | CASSTRGEATNEKLFF | TGTGCCAGCAGTACTCGGGGCGAAGCAACTAATGAAAAACTGTTTTTT
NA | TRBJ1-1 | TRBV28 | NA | CASSSGYFLTEAFF | TGTGCCAGCAGCTCGGGATATTTTCTAACTGAAGCTTTCTTT
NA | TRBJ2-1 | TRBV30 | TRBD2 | CAWRLAGGWEQFF | TGTGCCTGGAGACTAGCGGGGGGCTGGGAGCAGTTCTTC
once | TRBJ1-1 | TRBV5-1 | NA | CASSLDTGRGGDTEAFF | TGCGCCAGCAGCTTGGATACCGGCAGGGGCGGCGACACTGAAGCTTTCTTT
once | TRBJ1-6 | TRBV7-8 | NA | CASSLFQGNNSPLHF | TGTGCCAGCAGCCTCTTTCAGGGGAACAATTCACCCCTCCACTTT
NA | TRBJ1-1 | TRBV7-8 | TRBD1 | CASSLRRGAGGTEAFF | TGTGCCAGCAGCTTACGTCGGGGGGCAGGGGGCACTGAAGCTTTCTTT
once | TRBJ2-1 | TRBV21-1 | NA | CASSKTHPRGKREQFF | TGTGCCAGCAGCAAAACCCATCCTCGGGGGAAAAGGGAGCAGTTCTTC
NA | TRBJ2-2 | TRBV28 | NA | CASSLLKTGLPGTGELFF | TGTGCCAGCAGTTTATTAAAGACTGGGCTACCGGGGACGGGGGAGCTGTTTTTT
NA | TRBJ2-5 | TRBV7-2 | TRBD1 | CASSQTGAGGETQYF | TGTGCCAGCAGCCAGACAGGGGCTGGGGGGGAGACCCAGTACTTC
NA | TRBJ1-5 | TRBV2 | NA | CASSEGVILPQHF | TGTGCCAGCAGTGAAGGGGTTATCCTGCCCCAGCATTTT